This TCR beta chain was recorded in a study of a mutant IDH1 vaccine in newly diagnosed glioma. Noted time point: week 35, safety follow-up. Vaccination comprised doses that each held 300 ug of mutant IDH1 20-mer peptide, plus topical imiquimod. About this clone itself: As yet, its antigen is unknown.

Method: immunoSEQ multiplex PCR; TCRdb's copy keeps in-frame clones and lacks some. The repertoire holds about 69,000 clones, with around 90% as singletons. Here the sequenced sample was PBMCs, taken from a glioma patient whose treatment included an IDH1 peptide vaccine. The sequence was collected from a man younger than 40 with glioma.

For the CDR3, the DNA is TGTGCCTGGAGGGTGACTAGCCGTGAGCAGTTCTTC. Its protein product is CAWRVTSREQFF. The chain joins TRBV30 to TRBJ2-1; 7 bases align to TRBD2. V lost 3 bases and J lost 9; bases outside the gene matches: 5. CDR3 length: 12 amino acids. The germline gives CDR1 GTSNPN, CDR2 SVGIG (reference sequence).